The clone carrying this TCR beta chain has at least ten counts. This record belongs to a study of T cell clonality in common variable immunodeficiency. This table comes from immunoSEQ multiplex PCR, and its TCRdb copy is limited to in-frame clones, with some not included. The sample was found to contain tens of thousands of clones, and every one recurs. The clonotype comes from a person aged 18-69 years in good health. Sequenced sample: peripheral blood mononuclear cells.

The CDR3 sequence: CSAREVGRGYNEQFF. The DNA read from the CDR3 is TGCAGTGCTAGAGAGGTTGGGAGGGGCTACAATGAG. The chain has TRBV20-1 and TRBJ2-1; 7 bases match TRBD2. The read ends 3 residues shy of where the CDR3 ends; the end is completed using the germline J gene. After removal of 0 bases from V and 3 bases from J, the junction contained 5 bases not matched to a gene. Per the germline V gene, CDR1 is DFQATT and CDR2 is SNEGSKA (reference sequence). The CDR3 is made up of 15 amino acids.